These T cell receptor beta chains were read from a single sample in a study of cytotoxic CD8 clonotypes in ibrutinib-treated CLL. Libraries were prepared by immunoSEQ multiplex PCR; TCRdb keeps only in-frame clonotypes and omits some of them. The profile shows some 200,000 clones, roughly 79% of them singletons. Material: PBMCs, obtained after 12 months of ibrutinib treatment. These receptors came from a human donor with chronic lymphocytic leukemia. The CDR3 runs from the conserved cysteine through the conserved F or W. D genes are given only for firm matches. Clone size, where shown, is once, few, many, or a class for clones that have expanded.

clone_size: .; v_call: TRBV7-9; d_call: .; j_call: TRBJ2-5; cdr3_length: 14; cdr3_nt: TGTGCCAGCAGCCGCACGGGGGCCCTGGAGACCCAGTACTTC; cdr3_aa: CASSRTGALETQYF
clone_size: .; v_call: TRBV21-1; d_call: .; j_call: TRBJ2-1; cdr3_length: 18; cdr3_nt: TGTGCCAGCAGCAAAGATCTAGCGGGAGGCCTCACCTACAATGAGCAGTTCTTC; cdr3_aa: CASSKDLAGGLTYNEQFF
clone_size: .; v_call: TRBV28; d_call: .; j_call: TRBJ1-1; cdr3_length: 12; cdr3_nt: TGTGCCAGCGGAGAATTGAACACTGAAGCTTTCTTT; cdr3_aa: CASGELNTEAFF
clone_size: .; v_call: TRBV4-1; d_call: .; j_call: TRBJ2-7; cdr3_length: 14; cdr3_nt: TGCGCCAGCAGCCAAGATTTGGCGACAGACGAGCAGTACTTC; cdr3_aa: CASSQDLATDEQYF
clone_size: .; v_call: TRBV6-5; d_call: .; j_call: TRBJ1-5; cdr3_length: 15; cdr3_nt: TGTGCCAGCAGTTACAGTGGCGGGGCCAATCAGCCCCAGCATTTT; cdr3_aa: CASSYSGGANQPQHF
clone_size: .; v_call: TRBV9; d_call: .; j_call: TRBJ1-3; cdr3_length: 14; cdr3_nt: TGTGCCAGCAGCGCCGGCGTACTGAGAAACACCATATATTTT; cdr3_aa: CASSAGVLRNTIYF
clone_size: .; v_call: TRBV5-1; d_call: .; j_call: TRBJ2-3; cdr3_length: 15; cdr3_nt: TGCGCCAGCAGCCCTCAGGGGTCTTTCACAGATACGCAGTATTTT; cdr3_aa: CASSPQGSFTDTQYF
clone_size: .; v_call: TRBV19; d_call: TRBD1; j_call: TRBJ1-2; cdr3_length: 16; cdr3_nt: TGTGCCAGTAGTGTGCGGTCGGCAGGGGGCTTTAACGGCTACACCTTC; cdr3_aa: CASSVRSAGGFNGYTF
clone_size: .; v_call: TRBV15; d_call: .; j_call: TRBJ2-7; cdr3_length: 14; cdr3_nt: TGTGCCACCAGCAGAGATCGGGGATCCTACGAGCAGTACTTC; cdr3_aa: CATSRDRGSYEQYF
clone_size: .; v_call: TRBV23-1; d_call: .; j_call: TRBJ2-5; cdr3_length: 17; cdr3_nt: TGCGCCAGCAGTCAATCGCGCCCCCAGGCACCGGGAGAGACCCAGTACTTC; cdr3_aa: CASSQSRPQAPGETQYF
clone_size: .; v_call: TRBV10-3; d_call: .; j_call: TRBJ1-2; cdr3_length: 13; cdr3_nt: TGTGCCAGCAGGGACATAGCCCAGAGTGGCTACACCTTC; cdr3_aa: CASRDIAQSGYTF
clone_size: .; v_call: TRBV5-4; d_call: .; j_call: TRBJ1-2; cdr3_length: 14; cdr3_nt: TGTGCCAGCAGCTTGGTCTCGGCTAACTATGGCTACACCTTC; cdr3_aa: CASSLVSANYGYTF
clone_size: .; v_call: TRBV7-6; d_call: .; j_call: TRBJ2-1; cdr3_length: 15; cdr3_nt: TGTGCCAGCAGCTTAGACGCAGACGCCTACAATGAGCAGTTCTTC; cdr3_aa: CASSLDADAYNEQFF
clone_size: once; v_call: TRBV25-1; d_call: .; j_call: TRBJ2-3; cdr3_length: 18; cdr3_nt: TGTGCCAGCAGTGATGGGACGAAACTATTGGGGAGCACAGATACGCAGTATTTT; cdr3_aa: CASSDGTKLLGSTDTQYF
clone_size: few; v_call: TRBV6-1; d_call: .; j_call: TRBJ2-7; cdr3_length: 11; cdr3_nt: TGTGCCACCCGTAGGGTATACGAGCAGTACTTC; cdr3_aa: CATRRVYEQYF
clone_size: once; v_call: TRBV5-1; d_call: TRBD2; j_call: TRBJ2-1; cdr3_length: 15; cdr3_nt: TGCGCCAGCAACCTGGGACTAGCGGGTTACAATGAGCAGTTCTTC; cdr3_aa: CASNLGLAGYNEQFF
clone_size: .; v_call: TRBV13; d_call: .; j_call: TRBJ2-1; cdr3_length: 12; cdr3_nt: TGTGCCAGCAGCTTAAACGACAATGAGCAGTTCTTC; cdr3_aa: CASSLNDNEQFF
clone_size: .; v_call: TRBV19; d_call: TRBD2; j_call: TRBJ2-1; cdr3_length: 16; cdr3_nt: TGTGCCAGTAGTATGGGTCCGGGACTAAACTACAATGAGCAGTTCTTC; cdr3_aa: CASSMGPGLNYNEQFF
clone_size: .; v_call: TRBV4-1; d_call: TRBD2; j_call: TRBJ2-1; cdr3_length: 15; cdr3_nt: TGCGCCAGCAGCGATACTAGCGGCTCCTACAATGAGCAGTTCTTC; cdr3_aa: CASSDTSGSYNEQFF
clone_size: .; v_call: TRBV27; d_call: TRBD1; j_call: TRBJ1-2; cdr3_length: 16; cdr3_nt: TGTGCCAGCAGTTTATCCAGGACAGGGCTTAACTATGGCTACACCTTC; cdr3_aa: CASSLSRTGLNYGYTF
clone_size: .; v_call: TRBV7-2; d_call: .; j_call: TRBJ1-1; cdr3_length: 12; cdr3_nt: TGTGCCAGCAGCCAGCGCCCCGCTGAAGCTTTCTTT; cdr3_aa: CASSQRPAEAFF
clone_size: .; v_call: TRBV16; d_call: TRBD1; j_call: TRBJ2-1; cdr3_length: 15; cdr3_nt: TGTGCCAGCAGCCAATCGGCAGGGGGCGCTATTGAGCAGTTCTTC; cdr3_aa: CASSQSAGGAIEQFF
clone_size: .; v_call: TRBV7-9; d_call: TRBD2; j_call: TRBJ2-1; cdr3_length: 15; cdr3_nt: TGTGCCAGCAGCTTAACTAGCGGGACTAACAATGAGCAGTTCTTC; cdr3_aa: CASSLTSGTNNEQFF
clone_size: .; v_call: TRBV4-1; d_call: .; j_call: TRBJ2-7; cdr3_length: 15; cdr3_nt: TGCGCCAGCAGCCAAGGACGTCCGCCAGGCTACGAGCAGTACTTC; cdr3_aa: CASSQGRPPGYEQYF
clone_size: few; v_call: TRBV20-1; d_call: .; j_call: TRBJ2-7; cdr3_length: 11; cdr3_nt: TGCAGTGCGCAGACCTACTACGAGCAGTACTTC; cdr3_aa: CSAQTYYEQYF
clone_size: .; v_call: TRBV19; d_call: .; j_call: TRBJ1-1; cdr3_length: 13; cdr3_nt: TGTGCCAGTAGTACGGGGGGGAACACTGAAGCTTTCTTT; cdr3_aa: CASSTGGNTEAFF
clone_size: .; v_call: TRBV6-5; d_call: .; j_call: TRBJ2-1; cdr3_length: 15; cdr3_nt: TGTGCCAGCAGCCAACAGGTTGTCTCCTACAATGAGCAGTTCTTC; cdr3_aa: CASSQQVVSYNEQFF
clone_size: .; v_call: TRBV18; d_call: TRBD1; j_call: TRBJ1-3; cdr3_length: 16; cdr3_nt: TGTGCCAGCACCATCGACAGGGTTCGAGGTCGGAACACCATATATTTT; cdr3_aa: CASTIDRVRGRNTIYF
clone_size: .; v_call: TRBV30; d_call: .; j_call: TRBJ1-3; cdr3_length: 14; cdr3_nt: TGTGCCTGGAGCCGGGGCTACTCTGGAAACACCATATATTTT; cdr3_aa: CAWSRGYSGNTIYF
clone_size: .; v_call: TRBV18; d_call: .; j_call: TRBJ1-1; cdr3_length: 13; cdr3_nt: TGTGCCAGCTCACCCGGCGCGATGGGTGAAGCTTTCTTT; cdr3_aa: CASSPGAMGEAFF
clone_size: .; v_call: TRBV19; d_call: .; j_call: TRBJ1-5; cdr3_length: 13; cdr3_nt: TGTGCCAGTAGTATAGATCTCAATCAGCCCCAGCATTTT; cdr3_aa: CASSIDLNQPQHF
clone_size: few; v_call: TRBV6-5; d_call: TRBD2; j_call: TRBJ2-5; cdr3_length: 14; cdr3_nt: TGTGCCAGCAGTTACTCCGGGGGGGCGGAGACCCAGTACTTC; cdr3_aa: CASSYSGGAETQYF
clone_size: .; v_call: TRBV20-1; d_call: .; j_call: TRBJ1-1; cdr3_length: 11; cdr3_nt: TGCAGTGCTAGGTTGGGCACTGAAGCTTTCTTT; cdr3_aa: CSARLGTEAFF
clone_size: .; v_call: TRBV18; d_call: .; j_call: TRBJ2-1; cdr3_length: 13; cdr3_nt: TGTGCCAGTGCCGGGGAGGACTACAATGAGCAGTTCTTC; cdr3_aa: CASAGEDYNEQFF
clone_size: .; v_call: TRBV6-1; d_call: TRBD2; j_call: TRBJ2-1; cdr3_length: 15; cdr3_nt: TGTGCCAGCAGTGAAAGTGGACTAGCGGCGAATGAGCAGTTCTTC; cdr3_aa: CASSESGLAANEQFF
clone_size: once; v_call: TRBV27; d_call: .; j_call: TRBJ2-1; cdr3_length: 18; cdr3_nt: TGTGCCAGCAGTCGAAGTTTAGGGGATAGGAACTCCTACAATGAGCAGTTCTTC; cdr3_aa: CASSRSLGDRNSYNEQFF
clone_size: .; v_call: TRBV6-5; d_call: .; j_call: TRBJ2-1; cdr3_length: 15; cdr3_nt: TGTGCCAGCAGACGCGAGGGGACCGCTAACAATGAGCAGTTCTTC; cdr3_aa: CASRREGTANNEQFF
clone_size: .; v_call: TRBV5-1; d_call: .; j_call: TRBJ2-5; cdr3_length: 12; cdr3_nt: TGCGCCAGCAGCTTGTTTGGAGAGACCCAGTACTTC; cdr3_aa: CASSLFGETQYF
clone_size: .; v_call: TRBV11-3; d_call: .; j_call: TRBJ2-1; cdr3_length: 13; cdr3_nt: TGTGCCAGCAGCTTAGATCTGGGGAATGAGCAGTTCTTC; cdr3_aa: CASSLDLGNEQFF
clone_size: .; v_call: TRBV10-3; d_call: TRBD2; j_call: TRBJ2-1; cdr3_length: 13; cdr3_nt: TGTGCCACTCGGGGGGTTGACTACAATGAGCAGTTCTTC; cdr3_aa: CATRGVDYNEQFF
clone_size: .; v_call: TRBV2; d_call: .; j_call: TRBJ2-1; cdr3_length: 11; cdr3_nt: TGTGCCAGCAGTGATAGGACTATAGGGTTCTTC; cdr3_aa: CASSDRTIGFF
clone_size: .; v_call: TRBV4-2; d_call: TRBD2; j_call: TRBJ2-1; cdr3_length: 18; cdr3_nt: TGTGCCAGCAGCCAAGTAGGAGCGGCGGGGGTTCGGTACAATGAGCAGTTCTTC; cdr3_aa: CASSQVGAAGVRYNEQFF
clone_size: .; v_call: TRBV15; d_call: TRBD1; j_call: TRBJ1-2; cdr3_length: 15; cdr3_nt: TGTGCCACCAGCAGACAGGGGACAGGGGACTATGGCTACACCTTC; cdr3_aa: CATSRQGTGDYGYTF
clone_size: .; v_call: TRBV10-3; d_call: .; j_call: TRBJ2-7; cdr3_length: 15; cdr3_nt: TGTGCCATCAGTGAGTCGGGCAGGCCCGCCAACGAGCAGTACTTC; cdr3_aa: CAISESGRPANEQYF
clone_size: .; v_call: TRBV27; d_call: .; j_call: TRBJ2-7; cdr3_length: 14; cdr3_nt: TGTGCCAGCAGTACCGGACAGATACTCTACGAGCAGTACTTC; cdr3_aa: CASSTGQILYEQYF
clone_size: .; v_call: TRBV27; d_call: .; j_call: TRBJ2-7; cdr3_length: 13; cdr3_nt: TGTGCCAGCAGTCCCTTAGACTCCTACGAGCAGTACTTC; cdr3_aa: CASSPLDSYEQYF
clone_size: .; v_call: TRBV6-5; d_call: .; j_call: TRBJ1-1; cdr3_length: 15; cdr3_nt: TGTGCCAGCAGTTACTCGAGGCAGGTGAACACTGAAGCTTTCTTT; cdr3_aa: CASSYSRQVNTEAFF
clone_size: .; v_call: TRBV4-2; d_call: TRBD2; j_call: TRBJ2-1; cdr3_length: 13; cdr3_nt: TGTGCCAGCAGTTCCTTAGCGGGGGCTGAGCAGTTCTTC; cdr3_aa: CASSSLAGAEQFF
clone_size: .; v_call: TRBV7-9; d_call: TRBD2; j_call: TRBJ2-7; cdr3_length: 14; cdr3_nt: TGTGCCAGCAGCTTTCAGCGGGACTCCTACGAGCAGTACTTC; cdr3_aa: CASSFQRDSYEQYF
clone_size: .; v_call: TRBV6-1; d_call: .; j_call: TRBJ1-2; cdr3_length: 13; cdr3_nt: TGTGCCAGCAGGGACCAGGCACGGTATGGCTACACCTTC; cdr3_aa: CASRDQARYGYTF
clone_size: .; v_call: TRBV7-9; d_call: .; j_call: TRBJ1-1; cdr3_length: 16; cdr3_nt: TGTGCCAGCAGCAACGGTGGCAGGTGGAGTGAGACTGAAGCTTTCTTT; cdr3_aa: CASSNGGRWSETEAFF